The clone carrying this TCR beta chain was counted only a few times. Time point: blood at routine non-recurrence follow-up after resection. From tumor, nontumor lung or frozen PBMC, whole RNA was taken unsorted for sequencing. TCRdb re-analysed the 5' RACE reads in MiXCR, keeping a single row per CDR3 protein. Seen here are around 110,000 distinct CDR3 sequences, 12% observed once, and the top ten hold roughly 15%. This record comes from a study of spatial heterogeneity in lung cancer. The CDR3 runs to 14 residues. V lost 0 bases and J lost 6, with 11 bases in between. Germline V gives CDR1 SGDLS, CDR2 YYNGEE.

The source of this sequence is a male donor with early-stage non-small cell lung cancer. The chain has TRBV9 and TRBJ2-3; D perhaps matches TRBD2 (5 bases). This sample comprised PBMCs, obtained at follow-up. The CDR3 nucleotides read TGTGCCAGCAGCGTAGACCTAGCTTCGGATACGCAGTATTTT. Translating gives CASSVDLASDTQYF.